These 21 T cell receptor beta chains came from one sample sequenced in a study of Graves' ophthalmopathy and Graves' hyperthyroidism. Scientists amplified the TCR beta CDR3 regions from RNA transcripts. HTBI primers were used in a first-round RT-PCR, which preceded a second-round multiplex PCR. From the multiplex PCR reads, TCRdb called clonotypes with MiXCR, one entry per CDR3 protein. The data contain 300,000 to 400,000 distinct CDR3 sequences, about 18% of them singletons. The sample taken for sequencing was peripheral blood. Receptors were obtained from an adult woman with stable Graves' hyperthyroidism.

At least ten counts were recorded for this clonotype. The chain's CDR3 is CASRPTGTGDSYEQYF. In nucleotides, the CDR3 is TGTGCCAGCAGACCGACCGGGACAGGGGACTCCTACGAGCAGTACTTC. The chain joins TRBV28 to TRBJ2-7; TRBD1 agrees at 10 bases. The ends lost 6 bases at V and 0 bases at J; junction bases unmatched: 8. The CDR3 is made up of 16 amino acids. Germline assignment: CDR1 MDHEN and CDR2 SYDVKM. Full variable domain (missing parts from reference TRBV28 and TRBJ2-7): DVKVTQSSRYLVKRTGEKVFLECVQDMDHENMFWYRQDPGLGLRLIYFSYDVKMKEKGDIPEGYSVSREKKERFSLILESASTNQTSMYLCASRPTGTGDSYEQYFGPGTRLTVT.

The sample holds many counts of this clonotype. J is TRBJ1-5 and V is TRBV20-1, with 7 bases lining up with TRBD1. J gave up 0 bases and V 4 bases, and 3 bases lay outside the gene matches. CDR3 length: 14 amino acids. Germline lookup yields CDR1 DFQATT and CDR2 SNEGSKA (reference sequence). CDR3 sequence: CSAKRTGSNQPQHF. In nucleotides, the CDR3 is TGCAGTGCTAAACGGACAGGTAGCAATCAGCCCCAGCATTTT.

This clonotype was detected ten times or more. A much more abundant neighbour one base away suggests this may be a read error. V gene TRBV6-1 combines with J gene TRBJ2-5; TRBD1 might be the D (6 bases). This CDR3 comprises 14 residues. Germline values: CDR1 MNHNS, CDR2 SASEGT. Here the CDR3 reads CASSDQTGQETKYF. As DNA, the CDR3 is TGTGCCAGCAGTGATCAAACAGGGCAAGAGACCAAGTACTTC.

V gene TRBV6-2 or TRBV6-3 combines with J gene TRBJ2-5; 7 bases are a match to TRBD1. There are 12 residues in the CDR3. From germline, CDR1 is MNHEY and CDR2 SVGEGT. Losses at the gene ends were 7 bases for V and 2 bases for J; bases not matched to a gene: 1. The CDR3 sequence is CASKDRQETQYF. The CDR3 nucleotides read TGTGCCAGCAAGGACAGGCAAGAGACCCAGTACTTC.

This clonotype has a count of ten or more. The CDR3 here is CASSVGPGAPGYTF. In nucleotides, the CDR3 is TGTGCCAGCAGCGTAGGCCCAGGGGCCCCTGGCTACACCTTC. The chain links TRBV9 to TRBJ1-2; TRBD1 might be the D (6 bases). The germline V gene encodes CDR1 SGDLS and CDR2 YYNGEE. The V gene lost 0 bases and the J gene lost 7 bases, with 13 bases spanning the gap. The CDR3 is made up of 14 amino acids.

This clonotype was seen many times. The chain's CDR3 is CASSSPSTGQPQHF. CDR3 bases: TGTGCCAGCAGTAGTCCCTCCACGGGGCAGCCCCAGCATTTT. The gene calls are TRBV6-6 and TRBJ1-5; D is undetermined. This CDR3 contains 14 residues. Trimming removed 5 bases from V and 7 bases from J, with 15 bases in between. CDR1 is MNHNY and CDR2 is SVGAGI in the germline V gene (reference sequence).

The chain links TRBV5-1 to TRBJ2-6; D ambiguous. Germline values: CDR1 SGHRS, CDR2 YFSETQ. V was trimmed by 1 base and J by 4 bases, leaving 15 bases between them. This CDR3 has 17 residues. The chain's CDR3 is CASSLNARLSGANVLTF. CDR3 DNA sequence: TGCGCCAGCAGCTTGAATGCACGGCTCTCCGGGGCCAACGTCCTGACTTTC.

This clonotype was counted ten times or more. One end of the junction fails to match germline, which may point to a read error. The chain is built from TRBV20-1 and TRBJ2-7; D gene uncertain. Looked up from germline, CDR1 is DFQATT and CDR2 is SNEGSKA (reference sequence). The CDR3 extends over 11 amino acids. The CDR3 here is CSARGTYEQYF. The DNA of the CDR3 is TGCAGTGCGAGAGGAACCTACGAGCAGTACTTC.

This clonotype was seen at least ten times. V and J are TRBV28 and TRBJ2-5; D ambiguous. CDR3 length: 14 amino acids. From germline, CDR1 is MDHEN and CDR2 SYDVKM. The V gene lost 6 bases and the J gene lost 2 bases, with 13 bases spanning the gap. Written as DNA, the CDR3 is TGTGCCAGCAGCTTAGCCCCGGCACAAGAGACCCAGTACTTC. Amino acids: CASSLAPAQETQYF.

The chain couples TRBV15 to TRBJ1-1; no reliable D call. V was clipped by 4 bases and J by 0 bases, with 6 bases between them. Per germline, CDR1 LNHNV and CDR2 YYDKDF (reference sequence). CDR3 size: 13 residues. The CDR3 loop is CATSITVNTEAFF. CDR3 DNA: TGTGCCACCAGCATAACTGTGAACACTGAAGCTTTCTTT.

This clonotype was detected only a few times. The CDR3 DNA reads TGCGCCAGCAGCTTGTTTACCCTTAGCCGCAGGGAAATACGACAGCAGTACTTC. Translation: CASSLFTLSRREIRQQYF. The genes are TRBV5-1 and TRBJ2-7, with a tentative D call TRBD1 (5 bases). V gave up 1 base and J gave up 8 bases, with 28 bases separating them. Germline V gene sequence: CDR1 SGHRS, CDR2 YFSETQ. CDR3 length: 18 residues.

The chain links TRBV29-1 to TRBJ1-5, with D uncertain. V was clipped by 8 bases and J by 0 bases, with 14 bases between them. Germline-derived CDR1 and CDR2 are SQVTM and ANQGSEA. This CDR3 contains 14 residues. The CDR3 nucleotides read TGCAGCCCCCTCGGGGAGAATAGCAATCAGCCCCAGCATTTT. Residues: CSPLGENSNQPQHF. The full variable domain, in which reference TRBV29-1 and TRBJ1-5 provide the parts outside the CDR3, is SAVISQKPSRDICQRGTSLTIQCQVDSQVTMMFWYRQQPGQSLTLIATANQGSEATYESGFVIDKFPISRPNLTFSTLTVSNMSPEDSSIYLCSPLGENSNQPQHFGDGTRLSIL.

The sample holds many counts of this clonotype. The rearrangement links TRBV9 to TRBJ1-3; TRBD1 is a possible D gene (5 bases). Trimming stripped 0 bases from V and 2 bases from J, with 9 bases between. The CDR3 is 15 residues long. Germline V gives CDR1 SGDLS, CDR2 YYNGEE. The CDR3 loop is CASSVAGAAGNTIYF. The CDR3 nucleotides are TGTGCCAGCAGCGTAGCCGGGGCGGCTGGAAACACCATATATTTT.

The sample holds many counts of this clonotype. The chain carries TRBV29-1 and TRBJ2-7; a possible D gene is TRBD2 (7 bases). The ends were cut back, 4 bases at V and 6 bases at J, with 16 bases in the middle. Germline loops: CDR1 SQVTM, CDR2 ANQGSEA. The CDR3 consists of 13 residues. The CDR3 region has the DNA TGCAGCGTTGCAAGCCGGGGAGGGGGCGAGCAGTACTTC. It codes for CSVASRGGGEQYF.

This clonotype has at least ten counts. At one end, the junction sequence differs from germline, possibly due to a read error. The chain recombines TRBV6-1 with TRBJ2-7; D possibly corresponds to TRBD2 (5 bases). The CDR3 sequence is 13 residues long. CDR1 and CDR2 (germline): MNHNS, SASEGT. The CDR3 DNA reads TGTGCCAGCAGTGTAGAGGGTCGCGCTATAGCTGACTTC. It translates to CASSVEGRAIADF.

This clonotype came up many times. The rearrangement links TRBV10-2 to TRBJ2-7; 9 nucleotides match TRBD2. The V gene's germline CDR1 is WSHSY and CDR2 SAAADI. The CDR3 runs to 12 residues. Trimming removed 9 bases from V and 9 bases from J; junction bases left unmatched: 9. In DNA form, the CDR3 reads TGCGCCAGTGCCGCGGGAGGGCCATCGCAGTACTTC. Translating it yields CASAAGGPSQYF.

This clonotype was observed many times. The V call is TRBV20-1, the J call TRBJ2-5; 8 positions agree with TRBD1. V shed 3 bases, J shed 5 bases, and the junction held 14 bases outside the gene matches. CDR1 and CDR2 (germline): DFQATT, SNEGSKA (reference sequence). The CDR3 length is 16 residues. CDR3 sequence: CSARPGQGSSVETQYF. CDR3 nucleotides: TGCAGTGCTAGGCCCGGACAGGGTTCGAGCGTGGAGACCCAGTACTTC.

V usage is TRBV12-3 or TRBV12-4 and J usage is TRBJ1-2, with TRBD1 matching over 8 bases. V was pared by 1 base and J by 8 bases, with 3 bases of the junction left unmatched. The CDR3 runs to 13 residues. The CDR3 nucleotides read TGTGCCAGCAGTTTAGGTGACAGGGGAGGCTACACCTTC. It codes for CASSLGDRGGYTF.

This clonotype occurred many times. V is TRBV20-1 and J is TRBJ2-5; the D is unclear. CDR1 DFQATT and CDR2 SNEGSKA come from the germline V gene (reference sequence). V was trimmed by 4 bases and J by 7 bases, leaving 10 bases between them. The CDR3 has 11 amino acids. The CDR3 nucleotides are TGCAGTGCTACGGTCTCCGGGACCCAGTACTTC. The encoded protein is CSATVSGTQYF.

This clonotype showed up many times. The V call is TRBV5-1, the J call TRBJ1-6, with D tentatively TRBD1 (6 bases). This CDR3 comprises 15 residues. Trimming removed 2 bases from V and 5 bases from J, with 11 bases in between. The germline gives CDR1 SGHRS, CDR2 YFSETQ. CDR3 protein: CASSFGQWHNSPLHF. CDR3 coding DNA: TGCGCCAGCAGCTTCGGACAGTGGCATAATTCACCCCTCCACTTT. Full variable domain (missing parts from reference TRBV5-1 and TRBJ1-6): KAGVTQTPRYLIKTRGQQVTLSCSPISGHRSVSWYQQTPGQGLQFLFEYFSETQRNKGNFPGRFSGRQFSNSRSEMNVSTLELGDSALYLCASSFGQWHNSPLHFGNGTRLTVT.

This clonotype was seen a handful of times. The chain has TRBV28 and TRBJ2-2, with TRBD2 identical over 12 bases. CDR3 size: 18 residues. Trimming took 3 bases from V and 1 from J; bases not matched to a gene: 6. Germline CDR1 and CDR2: MDHEN and SYDVKM. CDR3 in DNA: TGTGCCAGCAGTTTTGGGCTAGCGGGAGGGCTGAACACCGGGGAGCTGTTTTTT. Translated, it gives CASSFGLAGGLNTGELFF.